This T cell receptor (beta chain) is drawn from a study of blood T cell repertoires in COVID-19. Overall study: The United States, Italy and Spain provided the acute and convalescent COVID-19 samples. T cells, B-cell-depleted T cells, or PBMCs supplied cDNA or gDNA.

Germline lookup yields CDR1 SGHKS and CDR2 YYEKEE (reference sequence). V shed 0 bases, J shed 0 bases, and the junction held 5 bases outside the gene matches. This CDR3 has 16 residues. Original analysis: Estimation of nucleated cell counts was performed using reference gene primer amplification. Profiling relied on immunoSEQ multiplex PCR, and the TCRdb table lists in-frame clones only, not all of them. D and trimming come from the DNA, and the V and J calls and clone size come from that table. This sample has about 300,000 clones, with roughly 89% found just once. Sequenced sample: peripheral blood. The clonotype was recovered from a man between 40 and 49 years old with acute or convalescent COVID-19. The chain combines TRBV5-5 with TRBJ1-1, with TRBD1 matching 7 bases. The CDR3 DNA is TGTGCCAGCAGCTTGGGGGGGACAGCCCTGAACACTGAAGCTTTCTTT. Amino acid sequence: CASSLGGTALNTEAFF. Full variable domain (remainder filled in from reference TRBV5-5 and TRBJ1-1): DAGVTQSPTHLIKTRGQQVTLRCSPISGHKSVSWYQQVLGQGPQFIFQYYEKEERGRGNFPDRFSARQFPNYSSELNVNALLLGDSALYLCASSLGGTALNTEAFFGQGTRLTVV.